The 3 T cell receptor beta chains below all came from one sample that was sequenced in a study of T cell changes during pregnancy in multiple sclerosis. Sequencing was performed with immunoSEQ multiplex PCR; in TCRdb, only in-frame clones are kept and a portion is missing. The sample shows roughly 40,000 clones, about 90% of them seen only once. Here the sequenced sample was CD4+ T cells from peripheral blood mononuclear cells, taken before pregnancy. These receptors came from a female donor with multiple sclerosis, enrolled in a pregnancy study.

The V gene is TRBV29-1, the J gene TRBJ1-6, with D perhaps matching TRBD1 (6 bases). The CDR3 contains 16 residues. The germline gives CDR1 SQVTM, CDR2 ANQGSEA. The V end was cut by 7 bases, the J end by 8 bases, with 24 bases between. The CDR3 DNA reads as TGCAGCGCCGCCGAGGGGGGGGGCCCGGGGGATTCACCCCTCCACTTT. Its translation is CSAAEGGGPGDSPLHF.

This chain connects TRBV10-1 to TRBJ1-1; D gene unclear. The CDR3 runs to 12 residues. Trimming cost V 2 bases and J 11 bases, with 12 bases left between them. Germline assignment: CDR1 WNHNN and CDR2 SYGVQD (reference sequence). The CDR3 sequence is CASSEVSGKAFF. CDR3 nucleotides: TGCGCCAGCAGTGAGGTTTCGGGGAAGGCTTTCTTT.

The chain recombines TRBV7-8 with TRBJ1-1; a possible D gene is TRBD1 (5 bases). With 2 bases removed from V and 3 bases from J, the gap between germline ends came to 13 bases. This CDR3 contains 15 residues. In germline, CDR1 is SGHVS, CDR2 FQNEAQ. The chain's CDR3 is CASSLRGQSDTEAFF. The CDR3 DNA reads TGTGCCAGCAGCTTAAGGGGCCAGTCCGACACTGAAGCTTTCTTT.